The 7 T cell receptor beta chains listed next were all sequenced from one sample in a study of CD8 T cells in seronegative destructive rheumatoid arthritis. TCRdb keeps only in-frame clones here, not all; method: immunoSEQ multiplex PCR. The data contain about 4,100 clones, approximately 72% of them singletons. The sample comprised CD8+ T cells from blood. These receptors were obtained from a woman between 45 and 75 years old with seronegative destructive rheumatoid arthritis.

In its sample, this clone was seen a few times. This chain uses TRBV2 with TRBJ1-1; 7 bases match TRBD1. Trimming removed 4 bases from V and 7 bases from J; junction bases left unmatched: 9. This CDR3 spans 14 amino acids. Germline V gene sequence: CDR1 SNHLY, CDR2 FYNNEI. Written as DNA, the CDR3 is TGTGCCAGCAGTGCAACCGGGACAGCCCTTGAAGCTTTCTTT. The encoded protein is CASSATGTALEAFF.

CDR3 sequence (DNA): TGTGCCAGCAGCTCCCCGGTCGGGACTCAGCTCGGCAATGAGCAGTTCTTC. Amino acid sequence: CASSSPVGTQLGNEQFF. The chain employs TRBV7-9 and TRBJ2-1; possibly TRBD2 for D (6 bases). This CDR3 is 17 amino acids long. Trimming pared 4 bases from V and 6 bases from J, leaving 22 bases between. CDR1 SEHNR and CDR2 FQNEAQ come from the germline V gene (reference sequence).

This clone has just one count. The chain carries TRBV9 and TRBJ1-4; TRBD1 is a possible D gene (6 bases). Trimming shortened V by 4 bases and J by 0 bases, and 13 bases separated the two germline ends. CDR1 is SGDLS, CDR2 YYNGEE, per germline. This CDR3 has 16 amino acids. CDR3 DNA sequence: TGTGCCAGCAGCACAAACACAGGGCCAACTAATGAAAAACTGTTTTTT. It codes for CASSTNTGPTNEKLFF.

This chain uses TRBV9 with TRBJ1-1, with 10 bases aligning to TRBD1. CDR1 and CDR2 from the germline V gene are SGDLS and YYNGEE. The CDR3 covers 15 residues. The V and J ends lost 3 bases and 6 bases, in that order; junction bases with no gene match: 8. The CDR3 loop reads CASSASGTGVAEAFF. For the CDR3, the DNA is TGTGCCAGCAGCGCCTCCGGGACAGGGGTTGCTGAAGCTTTCTTT.

V is TRBV4-1 and J is TRBJ1-5; unclear D gene. The CDR3 has 14 residues. Germline-derived CDR1 and CDR2 are MGHRA and YSYEKL. Trimming took 1 base from V and 0 from J, leaving 4 bases between them. CDR3 in DNA: TGCGCCAGCAGCCAAGGACTTAGCAATCAGCCCCAGCATTTT. It codes for CASSQGLSNQPQHF.

The CDR3, as DNA: TGTGCCAGCAGCAGGACAGGGGATAATGAAAAACTGTTTTTT. This codes for CASSRTGDNEKLFF. The gene calls are TRBV6-5 and TRBJ1-4, with 9 bases matching TRBD1. This CDR3 spans 14 amino acids. V lost 6 bases and J lost 4; bases outside the gene matches: 3. Per germline, CDR1 MNHEY and CDR2 SVGAGI.

This clone appeared once. The chain couples TRBV6-4 to TRBJ1-1; TRBD1 matches at 7 bases. This CDR3 is 15 amino acids long. Trimming at V came to 6 bases and at J to 0 bases, leaving 7 bases not matched to a gene. The germline gives CDR1 MRHNA, CDR2 SNTAGT. In DNA, the CDR3 is TGTGCCAGCAGCGACACAGGGGCCTTGAACACTGAAGCTTTCTTT. This encodes CASSDTGALNTEAFF.